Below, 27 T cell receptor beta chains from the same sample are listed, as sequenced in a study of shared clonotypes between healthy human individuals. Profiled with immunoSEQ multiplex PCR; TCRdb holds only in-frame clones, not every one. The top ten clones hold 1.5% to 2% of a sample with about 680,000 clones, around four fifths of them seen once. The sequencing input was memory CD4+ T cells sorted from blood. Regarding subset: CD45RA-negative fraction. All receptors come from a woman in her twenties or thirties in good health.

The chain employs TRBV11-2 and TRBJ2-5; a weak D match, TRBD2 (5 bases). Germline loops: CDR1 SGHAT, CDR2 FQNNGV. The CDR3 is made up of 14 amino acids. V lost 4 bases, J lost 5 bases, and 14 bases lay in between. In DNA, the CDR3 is TGTGCCAGCAGCTCTAAACGGGGTTGGGAGACCCAGTACTTC. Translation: CASSSKRGWETQYF.

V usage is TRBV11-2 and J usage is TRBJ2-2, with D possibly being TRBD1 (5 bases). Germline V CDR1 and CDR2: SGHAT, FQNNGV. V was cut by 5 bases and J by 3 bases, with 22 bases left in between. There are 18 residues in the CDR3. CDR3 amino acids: CASSPWGLARAHTGELFF. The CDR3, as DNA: TGTGCCAGCAGCCCCTGGGGCTTGGCTAGAGCTCACACCGGGGAGCTGTTTTTT.

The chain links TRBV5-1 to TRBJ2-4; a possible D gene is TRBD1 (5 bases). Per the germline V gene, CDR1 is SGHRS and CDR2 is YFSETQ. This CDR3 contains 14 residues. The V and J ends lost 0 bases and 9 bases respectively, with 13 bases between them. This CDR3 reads CASSLGRERGIQYF. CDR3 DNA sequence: TGCGCCAGCAGCTTGGGCAGGGAAAGAGGCATTCAGTACTTC.

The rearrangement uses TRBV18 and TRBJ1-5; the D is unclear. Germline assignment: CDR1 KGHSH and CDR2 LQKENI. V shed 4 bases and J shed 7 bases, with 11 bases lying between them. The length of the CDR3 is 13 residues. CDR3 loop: CASSLGGGQPQHF. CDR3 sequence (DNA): TGTGCCAGCTCACTTGGCGGAGGGCAGCCCCAGCATTTT.

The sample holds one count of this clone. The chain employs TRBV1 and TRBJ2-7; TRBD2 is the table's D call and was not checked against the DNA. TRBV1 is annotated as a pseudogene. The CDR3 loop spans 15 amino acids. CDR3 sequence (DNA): TGCACCAGCAGCTACGACCGGGACTACTCCTACGAGCAGTACTTC. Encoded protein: CTSSYDRDYSYEQYF.

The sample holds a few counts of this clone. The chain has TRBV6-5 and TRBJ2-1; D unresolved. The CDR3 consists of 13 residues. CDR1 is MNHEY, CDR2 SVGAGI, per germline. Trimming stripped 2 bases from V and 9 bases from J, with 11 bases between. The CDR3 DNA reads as TGTGCCAGCAGTTACGAGCAGCTCAGTGAGCAGTTCTTC. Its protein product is CASSYEQLSEQFF.

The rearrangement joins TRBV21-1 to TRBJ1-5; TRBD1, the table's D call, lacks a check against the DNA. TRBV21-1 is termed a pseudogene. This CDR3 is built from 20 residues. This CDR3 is CASSKGGGRVTGANNQPQHF. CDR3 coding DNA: TGTGCCAGCAGCAAAGGAGGGGGGCGGGTGACAGGGGCGAACAATCAGCCCCAGCATTTT.

The CDR3 loop is CASSSTEGRNTEAFF. The CDR3 nucleotides are TGTGCCAGTAGTAGCACTGAGGGCCGGAACACTGAAGCTTTCTTT. The rearrangement links TRBV19 to TRBJ1-1, with D unresolved. CDR1 is LNHDA and CDR2 is SQIVND in the germline V gene (reference sequence). The CDR3 runs 15 residues. The germline V and J ends were trimmed by 4 bases and 1 base, with 13 bases remaining between them.

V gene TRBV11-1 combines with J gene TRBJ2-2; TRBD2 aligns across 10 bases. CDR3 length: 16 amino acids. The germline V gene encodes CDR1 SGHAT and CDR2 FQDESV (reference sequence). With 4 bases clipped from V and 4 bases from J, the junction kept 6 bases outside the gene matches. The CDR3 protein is CASSSRLAGITGELFF. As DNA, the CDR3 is TGTGCCAGCAGCTCCAGACTAGCGGGCATCACCGGGGAGCTGTTTTTT. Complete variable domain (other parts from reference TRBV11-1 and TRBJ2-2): EAEVAQSPRYKITEKSQAVAFWCDPISGHATLYWYRQILGQGPELLVQFQDESVVDDSQLPKDRFSAERLKGVDSTLKIQPAELGDSAMYLCASSSRLAGITGELFFGEGSRLTVL.

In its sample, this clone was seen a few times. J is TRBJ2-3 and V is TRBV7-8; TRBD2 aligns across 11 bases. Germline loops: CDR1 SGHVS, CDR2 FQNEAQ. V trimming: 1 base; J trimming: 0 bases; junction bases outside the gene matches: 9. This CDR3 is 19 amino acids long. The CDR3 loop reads CASSLVITSGSVSTDTQYF. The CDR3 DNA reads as TGTGCCAGCAGCTTAGTCATCACTAGCGGGAGTGTAAGCACAGATACGCAGTATTTT.

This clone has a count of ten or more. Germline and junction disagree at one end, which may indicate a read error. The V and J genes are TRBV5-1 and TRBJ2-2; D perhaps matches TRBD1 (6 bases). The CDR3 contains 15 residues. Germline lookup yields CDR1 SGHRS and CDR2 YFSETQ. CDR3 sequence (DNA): TGCGCCAGCAGCTTTCAGGGGTCCTCCACCGGGGAAGGGATTTTT. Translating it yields CASSFQGSSTGEGIF.

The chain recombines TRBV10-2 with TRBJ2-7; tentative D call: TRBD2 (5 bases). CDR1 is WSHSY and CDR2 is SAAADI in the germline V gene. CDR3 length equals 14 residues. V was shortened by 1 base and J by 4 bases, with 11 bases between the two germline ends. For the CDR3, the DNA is TGCGCCAGCAGTGAGTGGCAGGAGGCGTACGAGCAGTACTTC. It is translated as CASSEWQEAYEQYF.

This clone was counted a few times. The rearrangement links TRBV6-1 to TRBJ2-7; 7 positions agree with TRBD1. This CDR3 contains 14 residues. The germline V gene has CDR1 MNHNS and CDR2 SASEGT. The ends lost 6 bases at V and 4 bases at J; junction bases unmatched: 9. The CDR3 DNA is TGTGCCAGCAGAACCGGGACAGACCAATACGAGCAGTACTTC. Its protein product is CASRTGTDQYEQYF.

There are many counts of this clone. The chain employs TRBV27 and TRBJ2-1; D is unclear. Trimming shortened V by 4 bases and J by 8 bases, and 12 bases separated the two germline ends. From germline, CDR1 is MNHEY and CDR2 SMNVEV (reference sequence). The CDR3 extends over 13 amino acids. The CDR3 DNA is TGTGCCAGCAGTTCCCAAAATGGGTATGAGCAGTTCTTC. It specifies CASSSQNGYEQFF.

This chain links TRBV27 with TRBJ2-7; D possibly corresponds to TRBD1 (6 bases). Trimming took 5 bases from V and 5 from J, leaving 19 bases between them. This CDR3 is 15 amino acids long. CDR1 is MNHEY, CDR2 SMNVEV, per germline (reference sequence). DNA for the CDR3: TGTGCCAGCAGTCCATCGACAGGTACCTTCCACGAGCAGTACTTC. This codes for CASSPSTGTFHEQYF.

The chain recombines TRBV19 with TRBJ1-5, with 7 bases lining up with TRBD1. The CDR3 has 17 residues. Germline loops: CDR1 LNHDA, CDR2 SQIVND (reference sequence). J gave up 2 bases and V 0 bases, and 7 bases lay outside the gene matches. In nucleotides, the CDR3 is TGTGCCAGTAGTATAGATCAGGCAGGGACAGGCAATCAGCCCCAGCATTTT. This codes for CASSIDQAGTGNQPQHF.

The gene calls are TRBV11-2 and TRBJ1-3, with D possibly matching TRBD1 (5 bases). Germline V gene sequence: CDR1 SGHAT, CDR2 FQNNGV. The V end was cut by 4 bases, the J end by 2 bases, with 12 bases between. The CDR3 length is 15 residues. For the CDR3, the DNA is TGTGCCAGCAGCTACTCCCGGGGCGCTGGAAACACCATATATTTT. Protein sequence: CASSYSRGAGNTIYF.

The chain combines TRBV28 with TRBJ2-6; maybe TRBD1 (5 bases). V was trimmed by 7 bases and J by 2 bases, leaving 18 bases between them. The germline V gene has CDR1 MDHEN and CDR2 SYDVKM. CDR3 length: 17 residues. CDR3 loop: CASTPGYAYPGANVLTF. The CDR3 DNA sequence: TGTGCCAGCACCCCAGGGTACGCCTATCCTGGGGCCAACGTCCTGACTTTC. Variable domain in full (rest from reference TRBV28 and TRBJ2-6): DVKVTQSSRYLVKRTGEKVFLECVQDMDHENMFWYRQDPGLGLRLIYFSYDVKMKEKGDIPEGYSVSREKKERFSLILESASTNQTSMYLCASTPGYAYPGANVLTFGAGSRLTVL.

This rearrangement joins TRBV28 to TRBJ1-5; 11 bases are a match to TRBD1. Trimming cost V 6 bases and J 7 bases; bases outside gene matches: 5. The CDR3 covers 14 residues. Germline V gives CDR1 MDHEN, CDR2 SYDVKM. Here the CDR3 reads CASSPGQGEQPQHF. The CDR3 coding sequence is TGTGCCAGCAGCCCGGGACAGGGGGAGCAGCCCCAGCATTTT.

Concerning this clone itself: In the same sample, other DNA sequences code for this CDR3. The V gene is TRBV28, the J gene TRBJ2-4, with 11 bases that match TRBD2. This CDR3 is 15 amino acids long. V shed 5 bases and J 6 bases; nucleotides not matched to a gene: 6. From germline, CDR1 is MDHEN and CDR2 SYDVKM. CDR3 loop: CASSPGGLAGNIQYF. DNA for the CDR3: TGTGCCAGCAGTCCCGGTGGACTAGCGGGAAACATTCAGTACTTC.

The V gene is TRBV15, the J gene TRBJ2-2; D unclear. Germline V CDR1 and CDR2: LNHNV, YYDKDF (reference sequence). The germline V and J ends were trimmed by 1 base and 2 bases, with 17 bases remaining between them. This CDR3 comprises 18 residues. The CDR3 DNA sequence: TGTGCCACCAGCAGAGGTCCTTCGCCGGGTGGAAACACCGGGGAGCTGTTTTTT. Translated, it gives CATSRGPSPGGNTGELFF.

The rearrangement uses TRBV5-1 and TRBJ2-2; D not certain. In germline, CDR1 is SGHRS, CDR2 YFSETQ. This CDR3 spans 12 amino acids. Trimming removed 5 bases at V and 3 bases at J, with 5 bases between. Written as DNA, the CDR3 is TGCGCCAGCAGATATGACACCGGGGAGCTGTTTTTT. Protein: CASRYDTGELFF.

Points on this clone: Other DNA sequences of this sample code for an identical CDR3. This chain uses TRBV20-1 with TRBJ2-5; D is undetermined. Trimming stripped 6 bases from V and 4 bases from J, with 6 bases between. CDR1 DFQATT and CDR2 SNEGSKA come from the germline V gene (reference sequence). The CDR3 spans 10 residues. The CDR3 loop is CSAGRETQYF. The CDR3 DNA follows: TGCAGTGCCGGGCGAGAGACCCAGTACTTC.

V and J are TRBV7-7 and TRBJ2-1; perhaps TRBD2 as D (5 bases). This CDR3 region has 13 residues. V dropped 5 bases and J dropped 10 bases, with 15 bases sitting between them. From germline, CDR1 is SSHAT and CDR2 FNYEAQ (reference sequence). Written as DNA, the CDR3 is TGTGCCAGCAGCCAAGGGAGCGATCGCGAGCAGTTCTTC. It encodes CASSQGSDREQFF.

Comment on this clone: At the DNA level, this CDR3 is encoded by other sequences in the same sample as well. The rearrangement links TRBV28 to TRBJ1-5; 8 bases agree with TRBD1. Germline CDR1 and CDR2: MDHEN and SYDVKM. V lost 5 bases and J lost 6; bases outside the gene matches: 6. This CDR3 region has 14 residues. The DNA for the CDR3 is TGTGCCAGCAGTAAGGACAGGGTGGGTCAGCCCCAGCATTTT. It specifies CASSKDRVGQPQHF.

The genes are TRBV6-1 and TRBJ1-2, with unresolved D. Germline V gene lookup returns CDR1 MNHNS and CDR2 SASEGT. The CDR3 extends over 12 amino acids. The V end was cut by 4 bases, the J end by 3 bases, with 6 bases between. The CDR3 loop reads CASSVGYYGYTF. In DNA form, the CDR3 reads TGTGCCAGCAGTGTCGGTTACTATGGCTACACCTTC.

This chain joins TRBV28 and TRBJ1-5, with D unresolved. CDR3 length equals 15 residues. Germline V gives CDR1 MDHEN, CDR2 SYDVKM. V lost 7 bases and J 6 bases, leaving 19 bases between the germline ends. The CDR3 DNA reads TGTGCCAGCACCCAGTCGCCGGGGATTCCTCAGCCCCAGCATTTT. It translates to CASTQSPGIPQPQHF.